One and the same sample provided the 18 T cell receptor beta chains below, sequenced in a study of shared clonotypes between healthy human individuals. The method was immunoSEQ multiplex PCR; TCRdb's version includes in-frame clones alone and lacks a portion of them. The sample consists of 650,000 to 700,000 clones, roughly 87% of them appearing once. Input material: memory CD8+ T cells from PBMCs. The subset is: CD45RO+ cells pooled with CCR7-negative TemRA cells. These receptors came from a man younger than 35 in good health. Some clones in this sample may be carry-over from other donors' samples.

Of note for this clone: A single base separates this from a much larger clone, so it may be a read error. Other nucleotide sequences from this sample produce the same CDR3. CDR3 coding DNA: TGTGCCAGCAGTTACTCCTACGAGCAGTACTTC. This codes for CASSYSYEQYF. The chain carries TRBV27 and TRBJ2-7, with no clear D. Germline CDR1 is MNHEY and CDR2 is SMNVEV (reference sequence). The V and J ends lost 4 bases and 0 bases respectively, with 1 base between them. There are 11 residues in the CDR3.

The rearrangement links TRBV9 to TRBJ2-3; no clear D. The length of the CDR3 is 14 residues. With 2 bases removed from V and 2 bases from J, the gap between germline ends came to 9 bases. Germline V gives CDR1 SGDLS, CDR2 YYNGEE. For the CDR3, the DNA is TGTGCCAGCAGCGTCTACAGAGACACAGATACGCAGTATTTT. This gives the protein CASSVYRDTDTQYF. The complete variable domain, with remaining parts taken from reference TRBV9 and TRBJ2-3, reads DSGVTQTPKHLITATGQRVTLRCSPRSGDLSVYWYQQSLDQGLQFLIQYYNGEERAKGNILERFSAQQFPDLHSELNLSSLELGDSALYFCASSVYRDTDTQYFGPGTRLTVL.

This rearrangement joins TRBV10-1 to TRBJ1-1; no definite D call. The CDR3 contains 14 residues. V was cut by 6 bases and J by 2 bases, with 13 bases left in between. The germline V gene encodes CDR1 WNHNN and CDR2 SYGVQD (reference sequence). CDR3 protein: CASSHGTRNTEAFF. The DNA of the CDR3 is TGCGCCAGCAGCCACGGAACAAGAAACACTGAAGCTTTCTTT.

The rearrangement joins TRBV7-9 to TRBJ2-7; D remains unclear. The CDR3 covers 17 residues. CDR1 and CDR2 (germline): SEHNR, FQNEAQ (reference sequence). V was pared by 0 bases and J by 1 base, with 16 bases between. As DNA, the CDR3 is TGTGCCAGCAGCTTAGCGACGGCAGGATGGGCGTCCTACGAGCAGTACTTC. Translation gives CASSLATAGWASYEQYF.

The chain employs TRBV19 and TRBJ2-7; 8 positions agree with TRBD1. The germline gives CDR1 LNHDA, CDR2 SQIVND (reference sequence). The CDR3 sequence is 13 residues long. V gave up 5 bases and J gave up 5 bases; unmatched junction bases: 5. The chain's CDR3 is CASSVQGADEQYF. The CDR3 DNA is TGTGCCAGTAGTGTGCAGGGGGCGGACGAGCAGTACTTC.

On this clone itself: An end of the junction does not agree with germline; a read error may underlie this. The sample contains more than one DNA sequence encoding this CDR3. The gene calls are TRBV27 and TRBJ1-1, with D possibly being TRBD1 (5 bases). The CDR3 is 15 residues long. The germline V gene encodes CDR1 MNHEY and CDR2 SMNVEV (reference sequence). CDR3 DNA sequence: TGCGCCAGCAGTTTATCCCCGACTGGGGGCACTGAAGCTTTCTTT. This encodes CASSLSPTGGTEAFF.

This clone was picked up many times. The chain employs TRBV11-2 and TRBJ2-1; TRBD1 is a possible D gene (5 bases). Per the germline V gene, CDR1 is SGHAT and CDR2 is FQNNGV. This CDR3 contains 13 residues. Trimming removed 1 base from V and 10 bases from J, with 11 bases in between. This chain's CDR3 is CASSLGQGNEQFF. The DNA of the CDR3 is TGTGCCAGCAGCTTAGGGCAGGGTAACGAGCAGTTCTTC.

CDR3 bases: TGTGCTGAAACCCGGCTAGCGGGACCCACCGGGGAGCTGTTTTTT. Amino acid sequence: CAETRLAGPTGELFF. The chain uses TRBV7-8 and TRBJ2-2, with 9 nucleotides matching TRBD2. The germline CDR1 and CDR2 sequences are SGHVS and FQNEAQ. The CDR3 has 15 amino acids.

The rearrangement links TRBV27 to TRBJ1-1; the D is unclear. Germline V gene lookup returns CDR1 MNHEY and CDR2 SMNVEV (reference sequence). V was clipped by 1 base and J by 2 bases, with 8 bases between them. CDR3 length: 14 residues. The CDR3 nucleotides read TGTGCCAGCAGTTTATTTCAGAGAAACACTGAAGCTTTCTTT. It yields the protein CASSLFQRNTEAFF.

The chain recombines TRBV6-6 with TRBJ2-7, with 11 nucleotides matching TRBD1. The CDR3 spans 15 residues. Trimming took 4 bases from V and 1 from J; bases not matched to a gene: 3. Germline values: CDR1 MNHNY, CDR2 SVGAGI (reference sequence). CDR3 residues: CASSSDRGLSYEQYF. CDR3 DNA: TGTGCCAGCAGTTCGGACAGGGGGCTATCCTACGAGCAGTACTTC.

The genes are TRBV7-9 and TRBJ2-7; no firm D call. Germline CDR1 and CDR2: SEHNR and FQNEAQ (reference sequence). V was clipped by 2 bases and J by 0 bases, with 11 bases between them. The CDR3 runs to 15 residues. The CDR3 region has the DNA TGTGCCAGCAGCTTATTCGGCATTCACTCCTACGAGCAGTACTTC. Its translation: CASSLFGIHSYEQYF.

This clone was observed once. J is TRBJ1-4 and V is TRBV15; 8 nucleotides line up with TRBD1. The CDR3 is 19 amino acids. Looked up from germline, CDR1 is LNHNV and CDR2 is YYDKDF (reference sequence). With 0 bases clipped from V and 4 bases from J, the junction kept 13 bases outside the gene matches. CDR3 nucleotide sequence: TGTGCCACCAGCAGAGATCTCGACAGGGGCGCTGCTATTAATGAAAAACTGTTTTTT. This gives the protein CATSRDLDRGAAINEKLFF.

This chain connects TRBV7-8 to TRBJ2-3, with D uncertain. Germline V gene lookup returns CDR1 SGHVS and CDR2 FQNEAQ. Trimming removed 7 bases from V and 2 bases from J, with 13 bases in between. The CDR3 length is 14 residues. The chain's CDR3 is CASTPKGHTDTQYF. The CDR3 bases are TGTGCCAGCACCCCGAAAGGTCACACAGATACGCAGTATTTT.

This chain uses TRBV19 with TRBJ2-1; 12 positions match TRBD2. Unmatched junction bases numbered 3, after V lost 3 bases and J lost 6 bases. Germline loops: CDR1 LNHDA, CDR2 SQIVND (reference sequence). This CDR3 comprises 15 residues. The CDR3 loop is CASSMGLAGINEQFF. CDR3 DNA sequence: TGTGCCAGTAGTATGGGACTAGCGGGCATCAATGAGCAGTTCTTC.

The genes are TRBV11-3 and TRBJ2-2; TRBD2 matches 8 bases. Germline V lookup: CDR1 SGHNT, CDR2 YENEEA. The CDR3 sequence is 17 residues long. Unmatched junction bases numbered 9, after V lost 5 bases and J lost 1 base. The CDR3 DNA follows: TGTGCCAGCAGCCTTAGGGCTAGCGGGTTGAACACCGGGGAGCTGTTTTTT. Its protein product is CASSLRASGLNTGELFF. The variable domain in full, with the rest retrieved from reference TRBV11-3 and TRBJ2-2, is EAGVVQSPRYKIIEKKQPVAFWCNPISGHNTLYWYLQNLGQGPELLIRYENEEAVDDSQLPKDRFSAERLKGVDSTLKIQPAELGDSAVYLCASSLRASGLNTGELFFGEGSRLTVL.

This clone has just one count. The chain recombines TRBV4-1 with TRBJ2-5, with D tentatively TRBD2 (5 bases). Matching the DNA end better, TRBJ2-7 makes the J call doubtful. The germline CDR1 and CDR2 sequences are MGHRA and YSYEKL. The CDR3 sequence is 18 residues long. CDR3 DNA sequence: TGCGCCAGCAGCCAAGGGAATCTTCTCTCGGGGTTGAGGGACGAGCAGTACTTC. Translated: CASSQGNLLSGLRDEQYF.

This chain joins TRBV6-5 and TRBJ1-1; TRBD1 might be the D (5 bases). V lost 5 bases to trimming and J lost 5 bases, with 15 bases between them. The CDR3 contains 14 residues. From germline, CDR1 is MNHEY and CDR2 SVGAGI. This CDR3 is CASSEHGRVTEAFF. The CDR3 bases are TGTGCCAGCAGTGAACATGGCAGGGTAACTGAAGCTTTCTTT.

The gene calls are TRBV25-1 and TRBJ2-3; the D gene could be TRBD1 or TRBD2 (5 bases each). The CDR3 is 14 residues long. With 8 bases removed from V and 5 bases from J, the gap between germline ends came to 17 bases. The germline V gene has CDR1 MGHDK and CDR2 SYGVNS. The CDR3 nucleotides are TGTGCCAGCTCTAGGGGTAGCGATCTAGATACGCAGTATTTT. This codes for CASSRGSDLDTQYF.